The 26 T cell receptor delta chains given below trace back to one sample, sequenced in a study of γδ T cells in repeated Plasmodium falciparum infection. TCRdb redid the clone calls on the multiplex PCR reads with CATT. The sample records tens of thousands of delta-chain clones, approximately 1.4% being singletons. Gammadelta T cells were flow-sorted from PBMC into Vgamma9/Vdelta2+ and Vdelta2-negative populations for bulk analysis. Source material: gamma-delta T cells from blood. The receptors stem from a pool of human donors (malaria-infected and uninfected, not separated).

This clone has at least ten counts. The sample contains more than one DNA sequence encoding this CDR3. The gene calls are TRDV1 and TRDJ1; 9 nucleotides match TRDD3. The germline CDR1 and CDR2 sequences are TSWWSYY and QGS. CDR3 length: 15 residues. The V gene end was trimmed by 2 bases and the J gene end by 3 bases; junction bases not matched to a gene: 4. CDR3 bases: TGTGCTCTTGGGGAATTCCTGGGGGATCCCGATAAACTCATCTTT. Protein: CALGEFLGDPDKLIF.

The CDR3 here is CALGEIQLAKVGMPYTDKLIF. The CDR3 nucleotides are TGTGCTCTTGGGGAAATCCAACTAGCGAAGGTGGGGATGCCCTACACCGATAAACTCATCTTT. V gene TRDV1 combines with J gene TRDJ1, with D perhaps TRDD3 (6 bases). The J gene, not given by TCRdb, was assigned here from a germline match of the nucleotide sequence. Germline values: CDR1 TSWWSYY, CDR2 QGS. This CDR3 is 21 amino acids long. V lost 2 bases to trimming and J lost 0 bases, with 28 bases between them.

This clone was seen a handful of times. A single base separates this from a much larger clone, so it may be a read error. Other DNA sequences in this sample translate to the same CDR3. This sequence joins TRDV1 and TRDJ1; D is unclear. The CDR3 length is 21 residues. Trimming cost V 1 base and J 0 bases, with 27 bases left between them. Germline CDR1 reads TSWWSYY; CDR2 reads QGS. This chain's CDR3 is CALGERRENAPNKPYTDKLIF. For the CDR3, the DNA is TGTGCTCTTGGGGAACGGAGAGAAAACGCTCCCAATAAACCGTACACCGATAAACTCATCTTT.

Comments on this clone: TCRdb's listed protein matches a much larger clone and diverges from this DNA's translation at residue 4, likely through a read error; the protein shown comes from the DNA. The CDR3 loop is CALEELYYGSLLGDTGGCDKLIF. The DNA of the CDR3 is TGTGCTCTTGAGGAACTTTACTACGGGTCCCTACTGGGGGATACGGGGGGTTGCGATAAACTCATCTTT. This chain joins TRDV1 and TRDJ1; 13 nucleotides line up with TRDD3. TCRdb offers no J gene call, so here the DNA was matched to germline to obtain one. The CDR3 length is 23 residues. The V gene's germline CDR1 is TSWWSYY and CDR2 QGS.

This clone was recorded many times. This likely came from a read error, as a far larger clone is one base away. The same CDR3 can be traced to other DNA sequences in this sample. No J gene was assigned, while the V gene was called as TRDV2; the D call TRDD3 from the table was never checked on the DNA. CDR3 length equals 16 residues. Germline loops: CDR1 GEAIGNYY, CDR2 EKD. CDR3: CACDVLGDWDTRQMFF. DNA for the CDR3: TGTGCCTGTGACGTACTGGGGGATTGGGACACCCGACAGATGTTCTTC.

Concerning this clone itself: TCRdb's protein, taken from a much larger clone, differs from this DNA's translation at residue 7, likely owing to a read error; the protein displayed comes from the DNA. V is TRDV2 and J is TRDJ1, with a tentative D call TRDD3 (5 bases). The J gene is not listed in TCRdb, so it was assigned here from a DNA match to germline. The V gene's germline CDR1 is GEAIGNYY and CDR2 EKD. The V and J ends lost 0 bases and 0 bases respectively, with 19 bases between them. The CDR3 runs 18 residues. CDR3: CACDTVGRTGEYTDKLIF. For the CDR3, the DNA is TGTGCCTGTGACACCGTCGGTCGAACAGGGGAGTACACCGATAAACTCATCTTT.

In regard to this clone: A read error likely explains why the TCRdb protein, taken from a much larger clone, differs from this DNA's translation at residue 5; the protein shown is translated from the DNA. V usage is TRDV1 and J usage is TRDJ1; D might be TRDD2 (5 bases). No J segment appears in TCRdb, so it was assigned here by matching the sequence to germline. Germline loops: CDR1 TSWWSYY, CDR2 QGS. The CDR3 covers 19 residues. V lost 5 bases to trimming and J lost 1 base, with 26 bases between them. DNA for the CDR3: TGTGCTCTTGGGACTAGTCCTAGGAGTGGCGGGGCTCTCACCGATAAACTCATCTTT. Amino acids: CALGTSPRSGGALTDKLIF.

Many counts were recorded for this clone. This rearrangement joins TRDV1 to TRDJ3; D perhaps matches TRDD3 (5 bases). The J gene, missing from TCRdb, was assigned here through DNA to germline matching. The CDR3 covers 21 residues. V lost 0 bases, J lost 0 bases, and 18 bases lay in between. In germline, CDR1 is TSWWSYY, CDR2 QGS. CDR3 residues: CALGELHDYPGTSWDTRQMFF. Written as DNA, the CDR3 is TGTGCTCTTGGGGAACTTCACGACTATCCGGGGACCTCCTGGGACACCCGACAGATGTTTTTC.

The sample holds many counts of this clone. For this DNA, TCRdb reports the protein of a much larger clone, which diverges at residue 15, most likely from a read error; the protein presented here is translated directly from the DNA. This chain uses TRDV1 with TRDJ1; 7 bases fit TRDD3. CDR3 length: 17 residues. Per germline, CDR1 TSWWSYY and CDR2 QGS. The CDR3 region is CALGEELGLRATDKPIF. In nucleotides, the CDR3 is TGTGCTCTTGGGGAAGAACTGGGGCTTAGGGCCACCGATAAACCCATCTTT.

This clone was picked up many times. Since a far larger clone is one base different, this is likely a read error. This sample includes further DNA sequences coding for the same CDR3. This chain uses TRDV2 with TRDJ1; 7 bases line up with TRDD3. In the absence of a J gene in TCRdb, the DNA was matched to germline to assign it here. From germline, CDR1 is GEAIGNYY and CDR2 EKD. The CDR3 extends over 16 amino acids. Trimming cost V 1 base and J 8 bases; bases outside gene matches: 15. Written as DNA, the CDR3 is TGTGCCTGTGACACTTACCTAGGACTGGATACGGGGAAACTCATCTTT. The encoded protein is CACDTYLGLDTGKLIF.

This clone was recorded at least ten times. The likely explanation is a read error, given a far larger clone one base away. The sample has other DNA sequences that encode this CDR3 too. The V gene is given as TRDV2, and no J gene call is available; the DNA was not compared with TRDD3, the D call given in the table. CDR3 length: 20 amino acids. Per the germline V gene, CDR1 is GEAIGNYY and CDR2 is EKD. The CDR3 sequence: CACDTVRGWGIRRYTDKLIF. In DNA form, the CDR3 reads TGTGCCTGTGACACCGTCCGCGGCTGGGGGATACGAAGGTACACCGATAAGCTCATCTTT.

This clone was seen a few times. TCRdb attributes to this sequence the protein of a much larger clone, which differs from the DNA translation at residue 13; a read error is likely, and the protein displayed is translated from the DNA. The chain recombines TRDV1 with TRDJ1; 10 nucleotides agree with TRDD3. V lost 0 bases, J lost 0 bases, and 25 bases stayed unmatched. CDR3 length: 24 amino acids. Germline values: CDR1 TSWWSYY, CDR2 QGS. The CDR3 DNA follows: TGTGCTCTTGGGGAACTGGGCAGTCGGGTACCCTTCACTACTGGGGGATCCCACACCGATAAACTCATCTTT. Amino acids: CALGELGSRVPFTTGGSHTDKLIF.

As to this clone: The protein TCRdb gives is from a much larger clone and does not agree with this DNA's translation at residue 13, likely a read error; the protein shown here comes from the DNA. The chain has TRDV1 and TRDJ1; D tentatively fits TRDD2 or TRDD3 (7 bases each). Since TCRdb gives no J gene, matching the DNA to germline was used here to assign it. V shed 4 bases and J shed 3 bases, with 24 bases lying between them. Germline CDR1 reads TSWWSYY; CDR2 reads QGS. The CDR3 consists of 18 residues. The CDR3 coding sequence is TGTGCTCTTGGGGTCATTTCCTACCTGGGGGTTAACGCCGATAAACTCATCTTT. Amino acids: CALGVISYLGVNADKLIF.

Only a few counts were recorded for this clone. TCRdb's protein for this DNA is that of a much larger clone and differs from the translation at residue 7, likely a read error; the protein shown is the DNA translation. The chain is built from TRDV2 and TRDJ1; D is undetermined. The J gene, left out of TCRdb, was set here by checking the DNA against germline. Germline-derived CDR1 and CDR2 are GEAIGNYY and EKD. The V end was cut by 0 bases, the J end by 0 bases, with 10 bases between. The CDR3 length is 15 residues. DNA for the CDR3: TGTGCCTGTGACACCGAGGCTCCGTACACCGATAAACTCATCTTT. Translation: CACDTEAPYTDKLIF.

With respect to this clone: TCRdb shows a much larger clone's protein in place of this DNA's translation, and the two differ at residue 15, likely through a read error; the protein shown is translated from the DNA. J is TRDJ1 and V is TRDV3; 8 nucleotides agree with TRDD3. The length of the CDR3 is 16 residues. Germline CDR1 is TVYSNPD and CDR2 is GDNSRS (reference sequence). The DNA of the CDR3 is TGTGCCTTTAGTTACTGGGGGGCCCTGTACACCGATAAACTCACCTTT. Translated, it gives CAFSYWGALYTDKLTF.

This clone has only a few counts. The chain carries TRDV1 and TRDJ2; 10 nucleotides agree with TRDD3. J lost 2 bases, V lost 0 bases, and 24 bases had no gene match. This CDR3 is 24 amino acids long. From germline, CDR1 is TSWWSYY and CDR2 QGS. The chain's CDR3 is CALGELPAWGISVARGILTAQLFF. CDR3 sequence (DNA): TGTGCTCTTGGGGAACTTCCTGCCTGGGGGATATCGGTTGCTCGGGGGATCTTGACAGCACAACTCTTCTTT.

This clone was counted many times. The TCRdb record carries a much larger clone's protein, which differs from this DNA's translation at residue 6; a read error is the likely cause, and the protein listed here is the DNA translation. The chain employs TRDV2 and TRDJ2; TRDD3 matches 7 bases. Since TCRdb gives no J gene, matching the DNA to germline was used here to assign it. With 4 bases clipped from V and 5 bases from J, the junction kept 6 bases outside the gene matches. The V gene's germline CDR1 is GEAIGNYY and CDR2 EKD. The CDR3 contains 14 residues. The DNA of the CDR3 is TGTGCCTGTGATCCACCGGGGGATACAGCACAACTCTTCTTT. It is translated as CACDPPGDTAQLFF.

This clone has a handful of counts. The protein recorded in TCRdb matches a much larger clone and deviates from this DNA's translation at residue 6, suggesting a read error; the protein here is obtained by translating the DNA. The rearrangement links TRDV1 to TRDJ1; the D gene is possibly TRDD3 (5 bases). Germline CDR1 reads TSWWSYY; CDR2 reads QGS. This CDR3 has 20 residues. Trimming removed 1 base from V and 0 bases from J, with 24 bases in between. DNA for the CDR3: TGTGCTCTTGGGGAACCTATTTTAGACTGGCCTCAAGAGGACACCGATAAACTCATCTTT. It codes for CALGEPILDWPQEDTDKLIF.

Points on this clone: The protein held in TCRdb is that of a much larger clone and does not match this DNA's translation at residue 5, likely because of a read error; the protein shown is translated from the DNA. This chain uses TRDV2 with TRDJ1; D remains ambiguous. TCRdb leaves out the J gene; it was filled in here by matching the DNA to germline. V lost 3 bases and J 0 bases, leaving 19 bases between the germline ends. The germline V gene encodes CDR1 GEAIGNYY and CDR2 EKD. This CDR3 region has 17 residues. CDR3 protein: CACDSVSSPGYTDKLIF. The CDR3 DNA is TGTGCCTGTGACTCCGTGTCCTCTCCGGGGTACACCGATAAACTCATCTTT.

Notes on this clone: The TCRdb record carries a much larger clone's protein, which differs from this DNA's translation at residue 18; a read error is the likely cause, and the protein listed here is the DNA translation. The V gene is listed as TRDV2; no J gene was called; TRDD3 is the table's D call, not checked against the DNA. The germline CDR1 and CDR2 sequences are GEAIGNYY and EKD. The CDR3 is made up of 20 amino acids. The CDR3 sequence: CACDGGATRTGGYKVDKPIF. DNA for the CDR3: TGTGCCTGTGACGGGGGCGCCACTCGTACTGGGGGATACAAAGTTGATAAACCCATCTTT.

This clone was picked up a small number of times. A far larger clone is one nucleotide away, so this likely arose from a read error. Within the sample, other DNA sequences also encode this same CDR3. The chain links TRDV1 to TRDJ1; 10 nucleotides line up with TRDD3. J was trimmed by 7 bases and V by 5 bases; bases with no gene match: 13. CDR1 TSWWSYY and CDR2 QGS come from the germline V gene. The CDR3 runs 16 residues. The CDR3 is CALGIRTGGLSAKLIF. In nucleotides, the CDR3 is TGTGCTCTTGGGATCCGAACTGGGGGATTATCCGCTAAACTCATCTTT.

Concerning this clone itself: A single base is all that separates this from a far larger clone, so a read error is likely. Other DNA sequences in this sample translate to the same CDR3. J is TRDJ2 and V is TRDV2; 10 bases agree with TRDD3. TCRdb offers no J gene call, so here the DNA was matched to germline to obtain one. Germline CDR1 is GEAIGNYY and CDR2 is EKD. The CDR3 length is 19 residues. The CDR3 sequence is CACDHIDVGDTALTAQLFF. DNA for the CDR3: TGCGCCTGTGACCATATTGATGTGGGGGATACTGCTTTGACAGCACAACTCTTCTTT.

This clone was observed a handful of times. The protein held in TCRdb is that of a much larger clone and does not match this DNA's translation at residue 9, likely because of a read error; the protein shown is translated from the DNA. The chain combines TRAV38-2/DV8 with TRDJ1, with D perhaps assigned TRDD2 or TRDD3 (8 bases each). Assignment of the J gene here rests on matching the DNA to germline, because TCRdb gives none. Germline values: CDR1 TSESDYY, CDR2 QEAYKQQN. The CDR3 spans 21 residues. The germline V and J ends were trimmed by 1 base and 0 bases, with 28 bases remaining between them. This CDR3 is CAYRSHFLRRGYSFYTDKLIF. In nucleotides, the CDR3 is TGTGCTTATAGGAGCCACTTCCTACGTCGGGGATACTCCTTTTACACCGATAAACTCATCTTT.

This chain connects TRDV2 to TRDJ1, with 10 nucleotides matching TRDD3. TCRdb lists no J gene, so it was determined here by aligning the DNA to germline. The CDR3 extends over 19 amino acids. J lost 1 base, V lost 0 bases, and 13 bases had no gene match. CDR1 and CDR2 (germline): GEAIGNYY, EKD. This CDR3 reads CACDTLYTGGSGVTDKLIF. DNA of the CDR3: TGTGCCTGTGACACCCTGTACACTGGGGGATCCGGGGTCACCGATAAACTCATCTTT.

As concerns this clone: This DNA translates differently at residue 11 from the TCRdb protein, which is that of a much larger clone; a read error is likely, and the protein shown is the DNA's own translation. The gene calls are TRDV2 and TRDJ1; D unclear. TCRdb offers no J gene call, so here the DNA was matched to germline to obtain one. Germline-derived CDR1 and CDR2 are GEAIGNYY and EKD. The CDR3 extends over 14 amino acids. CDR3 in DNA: TGTGCCTGCTCGATAAGAACCCACACCGATAGACTCATCTTT. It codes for CACSIRTHTDRLIF.

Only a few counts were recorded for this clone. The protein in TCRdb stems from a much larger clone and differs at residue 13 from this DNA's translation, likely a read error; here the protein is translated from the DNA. The CDR3 loop is CACDTILREITDRLIF. The CDR3, as DNA: TGTGCCTGTGACACCATTCTGCGGGAGATCACCGATAGACTCATCTTT. The V and J genes are TRDV2 and TRDJ1; D is uncertain. No J gene was available from TCRdb, and it was assigned here by a germline match of the DNA. The CDR3 length is 16 residues. Germline CDR1 reads GEAIGNYY; CDR2 reads EKD.